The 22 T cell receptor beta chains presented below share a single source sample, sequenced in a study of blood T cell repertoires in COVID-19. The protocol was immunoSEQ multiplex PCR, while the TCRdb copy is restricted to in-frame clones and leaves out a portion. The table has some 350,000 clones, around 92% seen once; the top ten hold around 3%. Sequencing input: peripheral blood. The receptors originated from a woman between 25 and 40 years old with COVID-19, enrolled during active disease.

The CDR3, as DNA: TGTGCCAGCAGTTCCACAGGGCATAGCAATCAGCCCCAGCATTTT. Translated: CASSSTGHSNQPQHF. The gene calls are TRBV28 and TRBJ1-5; tentative D call: TRBD1 (6 bases). The germline CDR1 and CDR2 sequences are MDHEN and SYDVKM. V lost 4 bases and J lost 0, with 10 bases in between. This CDR3 spans 15 amino acids.

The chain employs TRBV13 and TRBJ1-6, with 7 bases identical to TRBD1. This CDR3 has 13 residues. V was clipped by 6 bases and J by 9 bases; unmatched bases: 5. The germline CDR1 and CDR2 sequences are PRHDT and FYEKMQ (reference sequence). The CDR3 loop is CASSLGQASPLHF. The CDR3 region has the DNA TGTGCCAGCAGTCTCGGACAGGCTTCACCCCTCCACTTT.

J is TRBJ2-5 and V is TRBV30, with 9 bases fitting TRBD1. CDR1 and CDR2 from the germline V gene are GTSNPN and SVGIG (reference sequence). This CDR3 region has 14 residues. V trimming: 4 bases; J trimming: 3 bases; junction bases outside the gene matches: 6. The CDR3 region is CAWMGRTGEETQYF. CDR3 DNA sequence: TGTGCCTGGATGGGTCGGACAGGGGAAGAGACCCAGTACTTC.

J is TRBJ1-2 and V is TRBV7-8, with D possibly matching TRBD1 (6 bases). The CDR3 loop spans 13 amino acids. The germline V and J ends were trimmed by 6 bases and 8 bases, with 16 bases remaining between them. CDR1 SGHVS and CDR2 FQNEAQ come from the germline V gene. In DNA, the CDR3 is TGTGCCAGCAGTTCGACCCCACAGGGCGGCTACACCTTC. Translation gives CASSSTPQGGYTF.

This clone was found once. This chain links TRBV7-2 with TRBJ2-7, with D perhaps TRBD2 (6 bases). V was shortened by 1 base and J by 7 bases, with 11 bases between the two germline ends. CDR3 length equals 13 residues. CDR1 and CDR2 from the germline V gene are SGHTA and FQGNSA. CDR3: CASSLEFAGEQYF. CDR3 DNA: TGTGCCAGCAGCTTAGAGTTCGCGGGGGAGCAGTACTTC.

The CDR3 sequence: CASSYYPRQETQYF. In nucleotides, the CDR3 is TGTGCCAGCAGTTACTATCCACGGCAAGAGACCCAGTACTTC. The gene calls are TRBV6-5 and TRBJ2-5; D remains unclear. The CDR3 is 14 amino acids. Trimming took off 1 base at V and 2 bases at J, with 8 bases between the two ends. Germline V gene sequence: CDR1 MNHEY, CDR2 SVGAGI.

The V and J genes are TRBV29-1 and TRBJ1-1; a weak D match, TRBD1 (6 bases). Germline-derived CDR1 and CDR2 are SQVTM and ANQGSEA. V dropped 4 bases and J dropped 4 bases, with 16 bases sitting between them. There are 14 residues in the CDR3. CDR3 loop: CSVASGQSSTEAFF. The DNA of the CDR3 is TGCAGCGTTGCCAGCGGACAGTCCAGCACTGAAGCTTTCTTT.

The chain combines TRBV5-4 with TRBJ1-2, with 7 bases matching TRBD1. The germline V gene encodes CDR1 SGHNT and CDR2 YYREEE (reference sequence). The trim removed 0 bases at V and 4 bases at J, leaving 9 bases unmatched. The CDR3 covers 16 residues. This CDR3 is CASSLGDSSVGYGYTF. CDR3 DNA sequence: TGTGCCAGCAGCTTGGGGGACAGCTCAGTAGGCTATGGCTACACCTTC.

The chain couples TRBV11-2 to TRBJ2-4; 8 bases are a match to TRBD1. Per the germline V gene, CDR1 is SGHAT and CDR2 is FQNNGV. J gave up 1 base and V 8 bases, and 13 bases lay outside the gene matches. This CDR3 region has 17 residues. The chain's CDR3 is CASRDGPGGFAKNIQYF. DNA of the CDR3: TGTGCCAGCCGCGATGGCCCAGGGGGCTTCGCCAAAAACATTCAGTACTTC.

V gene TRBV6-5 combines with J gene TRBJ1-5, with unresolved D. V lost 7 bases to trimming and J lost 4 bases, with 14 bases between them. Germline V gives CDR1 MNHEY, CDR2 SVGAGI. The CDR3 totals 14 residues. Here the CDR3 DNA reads TGTGCCAGCACCCCGGAGGCGGAAAATCAGCCCCAGCATTTT. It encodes CASTPEAENQPQHF.

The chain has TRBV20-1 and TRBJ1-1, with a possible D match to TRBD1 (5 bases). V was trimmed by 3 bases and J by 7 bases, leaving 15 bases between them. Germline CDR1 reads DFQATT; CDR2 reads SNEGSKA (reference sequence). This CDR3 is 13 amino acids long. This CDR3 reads CSASEGSDSEAFF. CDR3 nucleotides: TGCAGTGCTAGTGAGGGATCTGACAGTGAAGCTTTCTTT.

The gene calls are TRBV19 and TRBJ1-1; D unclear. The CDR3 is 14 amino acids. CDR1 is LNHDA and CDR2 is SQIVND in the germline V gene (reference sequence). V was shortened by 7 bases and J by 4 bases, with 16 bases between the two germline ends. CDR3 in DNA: TGTGCCAGTACCTTACTCTTATCGGGCACTGAAGCTTTCTTT. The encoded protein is CASTLLLSGTEAFF.

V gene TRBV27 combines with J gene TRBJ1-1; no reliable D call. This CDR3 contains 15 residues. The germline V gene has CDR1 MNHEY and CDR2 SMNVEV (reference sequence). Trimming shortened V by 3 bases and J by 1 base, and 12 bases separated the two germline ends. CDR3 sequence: CASSFSGPGNTEAFF. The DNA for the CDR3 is TGTGCCAGCAGTTTTTCAGGCCCTGGGAACACTGAAGCTTTCTTT.

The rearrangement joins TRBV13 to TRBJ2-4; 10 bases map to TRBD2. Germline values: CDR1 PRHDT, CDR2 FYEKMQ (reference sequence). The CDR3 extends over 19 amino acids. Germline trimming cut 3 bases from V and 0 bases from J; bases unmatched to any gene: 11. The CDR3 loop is CASSFSGGAGSIAKNIQYF. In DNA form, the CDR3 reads TGTGCCAGCAGCTTCAGCGGGGGGGCTGGGTCAATAGCCAAAAACATTCAGTACTTC.

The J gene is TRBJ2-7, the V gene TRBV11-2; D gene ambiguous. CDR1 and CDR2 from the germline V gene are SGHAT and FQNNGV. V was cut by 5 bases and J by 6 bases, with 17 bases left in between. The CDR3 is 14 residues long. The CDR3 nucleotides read TGTGCCAGCAGCCCCCCTCGGTTAAGTGGCGAGCAGTACTTC. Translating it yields CASSPPRLSGEQYF.

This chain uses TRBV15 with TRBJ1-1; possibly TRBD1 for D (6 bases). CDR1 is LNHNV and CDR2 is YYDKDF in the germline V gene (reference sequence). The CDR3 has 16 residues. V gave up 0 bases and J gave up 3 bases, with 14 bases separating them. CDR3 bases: TGTGCCACCAGCAGAGACCCGACAGGATACGACACTGAAGCTTTCTTT. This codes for CATSRDPTGYDTEAFF.

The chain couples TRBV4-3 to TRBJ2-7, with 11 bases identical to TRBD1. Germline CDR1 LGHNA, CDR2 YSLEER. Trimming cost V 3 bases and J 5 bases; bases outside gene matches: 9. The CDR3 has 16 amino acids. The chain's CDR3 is CASSQQTGTGGNEQYF. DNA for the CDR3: TGCGCCAGCAGCCAGCAAACCGGGACAGGGGGAAACGAGCAGTACTTC.

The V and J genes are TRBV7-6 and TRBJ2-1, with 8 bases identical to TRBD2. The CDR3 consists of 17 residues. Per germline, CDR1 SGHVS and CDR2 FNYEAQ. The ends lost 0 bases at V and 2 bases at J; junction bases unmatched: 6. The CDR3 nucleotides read TGTGCCAGCAGCTTAGCCCCAGCGGGGGCCCCCTACAATGAGCAGTTCTTC. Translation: CASSLAPAGAPYNEQFF.

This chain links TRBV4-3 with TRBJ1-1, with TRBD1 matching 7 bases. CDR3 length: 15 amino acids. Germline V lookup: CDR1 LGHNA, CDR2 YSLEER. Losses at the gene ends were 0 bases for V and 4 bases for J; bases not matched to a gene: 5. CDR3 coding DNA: TGCGCCAGCAGCCAAGATCGCGGGACAGCCACTGAAGCTTTCTTT. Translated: CASSQDRGTATEAFF.

The CDR3: CASSLNRRQETQYF. The CDR3 bases are TGTGCCAGCAGTTTGAACAGGCGCCAAGAGACCCAGTACTTC. The gene calls are TRBV28 and TRBJ2-5, with a tentative D call TRBD1 (5 bases). CDR3 length: 14 amino acids. Germline V lookup: CDR1 MDHEN, CDR2 SYDVKM. V was shortened by 3 bases and J by 1 base, with 9 bases between the two germline ends.

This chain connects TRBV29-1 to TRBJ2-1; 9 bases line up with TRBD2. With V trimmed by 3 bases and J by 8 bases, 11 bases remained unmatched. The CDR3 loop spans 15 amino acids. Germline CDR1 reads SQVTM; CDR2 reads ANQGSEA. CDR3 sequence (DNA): TGCAGCGTTGATCCAGGGACTAGCTCGTTATATGAGCAGTTCTTC. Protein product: CSVDPGTSSLYEQFF.

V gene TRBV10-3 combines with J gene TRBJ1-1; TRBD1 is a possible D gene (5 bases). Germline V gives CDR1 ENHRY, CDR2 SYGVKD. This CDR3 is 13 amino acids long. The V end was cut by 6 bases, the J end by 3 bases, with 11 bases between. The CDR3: CAIRAGMDTEAFF. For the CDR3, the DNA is TGTGCCATCAGAGCAGGGATGGACACTGAAGCTTTCTTT.